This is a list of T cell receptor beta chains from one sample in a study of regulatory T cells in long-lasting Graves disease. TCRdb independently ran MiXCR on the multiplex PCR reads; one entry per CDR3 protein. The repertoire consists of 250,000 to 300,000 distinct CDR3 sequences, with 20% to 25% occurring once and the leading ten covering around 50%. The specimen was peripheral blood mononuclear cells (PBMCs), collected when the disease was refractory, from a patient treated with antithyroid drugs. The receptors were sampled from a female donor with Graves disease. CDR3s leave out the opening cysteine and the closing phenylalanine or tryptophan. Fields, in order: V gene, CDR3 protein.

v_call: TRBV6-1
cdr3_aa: ASSPPLASRETQY

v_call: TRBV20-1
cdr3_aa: SASDANTEAF

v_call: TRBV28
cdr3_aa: ASSSPFTLSSYEQY

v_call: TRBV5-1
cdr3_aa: ASSLLPRGEYSNQPQH

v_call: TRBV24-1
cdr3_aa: ATSEQGGTGELF

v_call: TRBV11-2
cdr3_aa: ASSSPGLALYEQY

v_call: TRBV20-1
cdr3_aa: SAFRTEASTDTQY

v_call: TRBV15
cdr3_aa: ATSSGTSYEQY

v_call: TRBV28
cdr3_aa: ASSPGSSYNEQF

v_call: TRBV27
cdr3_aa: ASSFDRGQNTEAF

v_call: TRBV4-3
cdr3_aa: ASSHATSGTGKAF

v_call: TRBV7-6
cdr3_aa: ASSSFTQLHLGTSGSDYNEQF

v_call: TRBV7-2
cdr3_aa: ASSQAVAGGEVLYEQY